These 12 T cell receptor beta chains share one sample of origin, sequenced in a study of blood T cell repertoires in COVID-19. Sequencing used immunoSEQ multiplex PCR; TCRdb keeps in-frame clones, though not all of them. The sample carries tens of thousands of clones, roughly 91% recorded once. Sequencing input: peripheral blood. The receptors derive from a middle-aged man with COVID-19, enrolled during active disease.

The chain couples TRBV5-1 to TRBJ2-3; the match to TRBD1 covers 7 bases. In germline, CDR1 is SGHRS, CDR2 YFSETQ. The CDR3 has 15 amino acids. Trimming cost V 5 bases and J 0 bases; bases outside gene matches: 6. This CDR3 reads CASSPPGQSTDTQYF. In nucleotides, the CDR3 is TGCGCCAGCAGTCCCCCGGGACAGAGCACAGATACGCAGTATTTT.

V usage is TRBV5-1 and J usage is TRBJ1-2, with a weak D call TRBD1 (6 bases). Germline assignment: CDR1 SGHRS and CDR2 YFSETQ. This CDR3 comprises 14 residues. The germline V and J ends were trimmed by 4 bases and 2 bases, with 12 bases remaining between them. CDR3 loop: CASSPGGGNYGYTF. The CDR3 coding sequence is TGCGCCAGCAGCCCGGGGGGCGGGAACTATGGCTACACCTTC.

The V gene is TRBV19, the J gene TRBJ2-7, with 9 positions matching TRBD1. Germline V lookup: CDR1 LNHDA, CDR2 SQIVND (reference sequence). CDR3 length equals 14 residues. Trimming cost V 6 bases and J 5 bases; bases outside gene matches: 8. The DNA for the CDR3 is TGTGCCAGTAGCCCAACAGGGGGCCGTAACGAGCAGTACTTC. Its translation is CASSPTGGRNEQYF.

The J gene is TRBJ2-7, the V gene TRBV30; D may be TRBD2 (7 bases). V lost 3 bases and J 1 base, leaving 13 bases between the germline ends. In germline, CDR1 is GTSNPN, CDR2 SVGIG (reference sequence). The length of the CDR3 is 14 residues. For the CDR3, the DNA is TGTGCCTGGAGCTATGCGGGGGCATCCTACGAGCAGTACTTC. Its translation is CAWSYAGASYEQYF. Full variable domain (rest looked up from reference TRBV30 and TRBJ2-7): SQTIHQWPATLVQPVGSPLSLECTVEGTSNPNLYWYRQAAGRGLQLLFYSVGIGQISSEVPQNLSASRPQDRQFILSSKKLLLSDSGFYLCAWSYAGASYEQYFGPGTRLTVT.

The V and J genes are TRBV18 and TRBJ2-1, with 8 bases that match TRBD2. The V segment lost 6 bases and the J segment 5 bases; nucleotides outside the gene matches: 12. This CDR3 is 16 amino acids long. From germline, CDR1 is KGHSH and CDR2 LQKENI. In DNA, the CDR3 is TGTGCCAGCTCGCCTCGTGCAGGGACTAGAGACAATGAGCAGTTCTTC. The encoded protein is CASSPRAGTRDNEQFF.

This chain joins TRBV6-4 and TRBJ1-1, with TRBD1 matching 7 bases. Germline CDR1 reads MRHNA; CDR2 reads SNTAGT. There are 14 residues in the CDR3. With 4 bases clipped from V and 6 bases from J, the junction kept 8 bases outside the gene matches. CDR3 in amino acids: CASSASWTGAEAFF. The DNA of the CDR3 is TGTGCCAGCAGTGCGTCCTGGACAGGCGCTGAAGCTTTCTTT.

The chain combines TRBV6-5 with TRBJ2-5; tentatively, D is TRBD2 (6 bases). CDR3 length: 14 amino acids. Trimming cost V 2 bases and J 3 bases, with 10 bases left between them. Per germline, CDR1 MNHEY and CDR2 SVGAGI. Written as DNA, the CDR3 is TGTGCCAGCAGTTACGGGGGGTGGGAAGAGACCCAGTACTTC. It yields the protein CASSYGGWEETQYF.

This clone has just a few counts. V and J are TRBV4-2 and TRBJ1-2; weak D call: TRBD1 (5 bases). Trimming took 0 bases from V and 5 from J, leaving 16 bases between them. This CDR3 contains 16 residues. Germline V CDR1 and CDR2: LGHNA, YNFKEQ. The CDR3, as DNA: TGTGCCAGCAGCCAAGATGGGGGAGGGTCAGGGTATGGCTACACCTTC. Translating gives CASSQDGGGSGYGYTF.

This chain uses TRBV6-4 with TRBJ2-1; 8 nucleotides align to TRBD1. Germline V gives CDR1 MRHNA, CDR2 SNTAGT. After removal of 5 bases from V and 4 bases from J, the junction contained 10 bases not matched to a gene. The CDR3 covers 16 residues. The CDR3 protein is CASSRDTGGDYNEQFF. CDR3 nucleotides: TGTGCCAGCAGTCGCGATACAGGGGGAGATTACAATGAGCAGTTCTTC.

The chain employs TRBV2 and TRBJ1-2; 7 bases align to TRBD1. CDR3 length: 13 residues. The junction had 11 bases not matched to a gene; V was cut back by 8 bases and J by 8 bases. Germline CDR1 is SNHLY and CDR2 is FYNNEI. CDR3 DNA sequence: TGTGCCAGCCGCCCAGGGGGATCTAACGGCTACACCTTC. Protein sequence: CASRPGGSNGYTF.

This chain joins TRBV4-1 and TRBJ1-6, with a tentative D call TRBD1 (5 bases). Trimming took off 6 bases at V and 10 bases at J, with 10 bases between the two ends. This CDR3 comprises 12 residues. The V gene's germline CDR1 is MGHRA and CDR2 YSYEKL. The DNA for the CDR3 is TGCGCCAGCAGGGGAGGGGCGTCACCCCTCCACTTT. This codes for CASRGGASPLHF.

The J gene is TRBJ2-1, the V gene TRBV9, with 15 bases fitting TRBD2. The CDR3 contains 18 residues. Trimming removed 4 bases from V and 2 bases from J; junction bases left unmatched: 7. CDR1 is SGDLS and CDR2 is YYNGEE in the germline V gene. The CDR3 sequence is CASSPRTSGGATYNEQFF. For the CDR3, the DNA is TGTGCCAGCAGCCCCCGGACTAGCGGGGGGGCTACCTACAATGAGCAGTTCTTC.